This T cell receptor beta chain was identified in a study of cytomegalovirus exposure and HLA in healthy donors. Study outcomes and limitations: In a later analysis, several top co-occurrence clusters appeared linked to parvovirus B19, influenza, CMV and Epstein-Barr virus. By a later analysis, the bulk of CMV-associated TCR beta chains appeared HLA-restricted. One variant, a missense change in DCLRE1C, was linked in a later analysis to TCR beta V- and J-gene trimming. Differences between HLA loci emerged in a later analysis of TCR association rates, with DRB1 most and HLA-C fewest.

Concerning this clone itself: Its antigen is not known.

Use of 60 Vbeta and 13 Jbeta primers characterized the PCR. Using immunoSEQ multiplex PCR, the repertoire was profiled, and TCRdb retains in-frame clones only, with some absent. The sample contains 150,000 to 200,000 clones, approximately 80% of which appear only once. The length of the CDR3 is 13 residues. CDR1 MNHEY and CDR2 SMNVEV come from the germline V gene (reference sequence). Trimming pared 2 bases from V and 2 bases from J, leaving 7 bases between. This receptor was taken from a man younger than 35 in good health and CMV-seropositive. Material for sequencing was PBMCs. V usage is TRBV27 and J usage is TRBJ2-7, with unresolved D. The chain's CDR3 is CASSLGHAYEQYF. The CDR3 DNA sequence: TGTGCCAGCAGTTTAGGGCACGCCTACGAGCAGTACTTC.